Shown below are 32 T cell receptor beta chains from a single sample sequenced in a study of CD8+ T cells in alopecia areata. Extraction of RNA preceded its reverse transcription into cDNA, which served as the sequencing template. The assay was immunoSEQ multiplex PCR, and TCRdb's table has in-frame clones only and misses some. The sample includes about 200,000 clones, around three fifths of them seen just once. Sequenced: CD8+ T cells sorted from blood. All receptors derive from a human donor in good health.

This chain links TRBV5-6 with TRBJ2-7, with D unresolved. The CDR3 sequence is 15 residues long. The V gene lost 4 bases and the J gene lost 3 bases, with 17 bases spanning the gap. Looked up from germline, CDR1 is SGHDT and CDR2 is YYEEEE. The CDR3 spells CASSESHLTRYEQYF. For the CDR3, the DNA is TGTGCCAGCAGCGAATCGCATCTAACACGCTACGAGCAGTACTTC.

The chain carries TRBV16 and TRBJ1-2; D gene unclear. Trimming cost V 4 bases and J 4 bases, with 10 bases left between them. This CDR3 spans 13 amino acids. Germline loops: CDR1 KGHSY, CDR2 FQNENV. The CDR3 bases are TGTGCCAGCAGCCTTGAGCTTACCTATGGCTACACCTTC. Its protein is CASSLELTYGYTF.

The CDR3 protein is CASSVAGEQFF. CDR3 in DNA: TGTGCCAGCAGCGTTGCCGGGGAGCAGTTCTTC. V gene TRBV11-2 combines with J gene TRBJ2-1, with no clear D. This CDR3 contains 11 residues. The germline V gene encodes CDR1 SGHAT and CDR2 FQNNGV. The germline V and J ends were trimmed by 5 bases and 10 bases, with 9 bases remaining between them.

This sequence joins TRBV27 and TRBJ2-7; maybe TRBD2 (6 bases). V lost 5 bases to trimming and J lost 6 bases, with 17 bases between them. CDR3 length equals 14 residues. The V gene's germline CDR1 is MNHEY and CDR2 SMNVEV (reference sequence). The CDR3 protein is CASSPGLNSVEQYF. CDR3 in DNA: TGTGCCAGCAGTCCGGGACTTAACTCGGTCGAGCAGTACTTC.

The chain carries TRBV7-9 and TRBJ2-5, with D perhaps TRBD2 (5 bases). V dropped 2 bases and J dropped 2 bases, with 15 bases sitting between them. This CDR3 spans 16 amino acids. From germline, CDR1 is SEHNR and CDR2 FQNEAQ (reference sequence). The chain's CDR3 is CASSLSFGAEQETQYF. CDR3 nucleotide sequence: TGTGCCAGCAGCTTATCCTTCGGAGCGGAACAAGAGACCCAGTACTTC.

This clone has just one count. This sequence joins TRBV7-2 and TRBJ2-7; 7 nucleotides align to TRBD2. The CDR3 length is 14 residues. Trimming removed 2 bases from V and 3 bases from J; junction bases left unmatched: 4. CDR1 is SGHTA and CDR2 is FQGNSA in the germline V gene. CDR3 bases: TGTGCCAGCAGCTTACAGGGACTAAGCTACGAGCAGTACTTC. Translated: CASSLQGLSYEQYF.

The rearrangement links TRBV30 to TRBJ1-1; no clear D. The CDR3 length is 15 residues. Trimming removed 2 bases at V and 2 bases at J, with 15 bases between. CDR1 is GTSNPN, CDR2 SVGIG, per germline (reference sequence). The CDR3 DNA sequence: TGTGCCTGGAGTCCAAGAGGGCGGGGAAACACTGAAGCTTTCTTT. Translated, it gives CAWSPRGRGNTEAFF. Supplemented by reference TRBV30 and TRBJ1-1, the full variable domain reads SQTIHQWPATLVQPVGSPLSLECTVEGTSNPNLYWYRQAAGRGLQLLFYSVGIGQISSEVPQNLSASRPQDRQFILSSKKLLLSDSGFYLCAWSPRGRGNTEAFFGQGTRLTVV.

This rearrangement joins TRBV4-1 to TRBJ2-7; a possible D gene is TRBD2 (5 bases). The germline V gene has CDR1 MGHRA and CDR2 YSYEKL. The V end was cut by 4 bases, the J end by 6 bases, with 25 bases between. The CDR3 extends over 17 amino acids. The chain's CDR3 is CASSLPSQVQRAGEQYF. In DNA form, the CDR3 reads TGCGCCAGCAGCCTTCCTAGCCAGGTCCAAAGGGCGGGCGAGCAGTACTTC.

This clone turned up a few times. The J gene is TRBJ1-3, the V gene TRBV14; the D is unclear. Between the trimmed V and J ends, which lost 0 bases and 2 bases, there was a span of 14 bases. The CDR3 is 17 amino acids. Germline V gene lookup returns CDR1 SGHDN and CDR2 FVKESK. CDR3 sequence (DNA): TGTGCCAGCAGCCAAGATGATAGGATCTGGACTGGAAACACCATATATTTT. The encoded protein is CASSQDDRIWTGNTIYF. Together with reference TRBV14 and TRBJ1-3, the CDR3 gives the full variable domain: EAGVTQFPSHSVIEKGQTVTLRCDPISGHDNLYWYRRVMGKEIKFLLHFVKESKQDESGMPNNRFLAERTGGTYSTLKVQPAELEDSGVYFCASSQDDRIWTGNTIYFGEGSWLTVV.

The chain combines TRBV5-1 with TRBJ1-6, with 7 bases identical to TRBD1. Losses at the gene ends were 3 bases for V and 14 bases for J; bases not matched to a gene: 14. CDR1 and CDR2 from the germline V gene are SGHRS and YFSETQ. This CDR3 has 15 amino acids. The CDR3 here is CASSWNRDSRSTLHF. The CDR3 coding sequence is TGCGCCAGCAGCTGGAACCGGGACAGCCGCTCGACCCTCCACTTT.

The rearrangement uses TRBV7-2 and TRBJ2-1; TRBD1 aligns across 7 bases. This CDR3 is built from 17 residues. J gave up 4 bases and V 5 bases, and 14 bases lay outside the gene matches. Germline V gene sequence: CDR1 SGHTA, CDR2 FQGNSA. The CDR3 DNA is TGTGCCAGCAGCATCACATCCAGGGACAGTGGGTACAATGAGCAGTTCTTC. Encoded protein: CASSITSRDSGYNEQFF.

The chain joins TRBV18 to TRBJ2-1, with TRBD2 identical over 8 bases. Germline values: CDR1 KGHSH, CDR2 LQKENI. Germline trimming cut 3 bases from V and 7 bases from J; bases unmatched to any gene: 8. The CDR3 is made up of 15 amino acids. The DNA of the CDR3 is TGTGCCAGCTCACCCGATGCGGGGGGAAGGAATGAGCAGTTCTTC. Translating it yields CASSPDAGGRNEQFF.

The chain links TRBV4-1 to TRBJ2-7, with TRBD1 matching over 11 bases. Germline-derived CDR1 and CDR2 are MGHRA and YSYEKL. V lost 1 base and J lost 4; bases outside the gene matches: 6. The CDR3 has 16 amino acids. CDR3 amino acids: CASSQAEGQGGYEQYF. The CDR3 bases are TGCGCCAGCAGCCAAGCCGAGGGACAGGGGGGATACGAGCAGTACTTC.

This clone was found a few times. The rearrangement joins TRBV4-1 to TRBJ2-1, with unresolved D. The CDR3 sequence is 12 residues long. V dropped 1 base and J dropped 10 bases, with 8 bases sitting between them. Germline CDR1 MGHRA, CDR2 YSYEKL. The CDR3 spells CASSQASREQFF. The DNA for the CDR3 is TGCGCCAGCAGCCAAGCGTCCCGGGAGCAGTTCTTC.

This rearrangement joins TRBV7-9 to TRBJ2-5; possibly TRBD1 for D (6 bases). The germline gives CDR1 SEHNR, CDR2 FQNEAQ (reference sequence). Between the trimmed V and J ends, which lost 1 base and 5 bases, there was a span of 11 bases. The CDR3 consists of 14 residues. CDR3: CASSLVGQGETQYF. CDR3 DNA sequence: TGTGCCAGCAGCTTAGTAGGCCAGGGGGAGACCCAGTACTTC.

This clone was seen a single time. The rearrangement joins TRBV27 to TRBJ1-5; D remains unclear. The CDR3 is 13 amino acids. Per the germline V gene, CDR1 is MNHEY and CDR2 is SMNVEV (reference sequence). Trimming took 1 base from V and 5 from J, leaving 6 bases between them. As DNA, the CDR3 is TGTGCCAGCAGTTTATGGAGGGATCAGCCCCAGCATTTT. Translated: CASSLWRDQPQHF.

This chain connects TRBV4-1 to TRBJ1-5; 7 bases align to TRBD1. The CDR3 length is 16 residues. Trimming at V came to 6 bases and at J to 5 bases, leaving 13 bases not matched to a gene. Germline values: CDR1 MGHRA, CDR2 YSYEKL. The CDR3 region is CASRSVGQGVDQPQHF. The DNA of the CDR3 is TGCGCCAGCAGAAGTGTTGGCCAGGGGGTTGATCAGCCCCAGCATTTT.

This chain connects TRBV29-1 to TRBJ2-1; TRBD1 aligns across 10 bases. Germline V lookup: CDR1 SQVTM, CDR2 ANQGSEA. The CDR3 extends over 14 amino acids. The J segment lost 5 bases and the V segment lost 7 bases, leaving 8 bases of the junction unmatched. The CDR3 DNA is TGCAGCGGCCGGGACAGGGGCTTGAACAATGAGCAGTTCTTC. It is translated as CSGRDRGLNNEQFF.

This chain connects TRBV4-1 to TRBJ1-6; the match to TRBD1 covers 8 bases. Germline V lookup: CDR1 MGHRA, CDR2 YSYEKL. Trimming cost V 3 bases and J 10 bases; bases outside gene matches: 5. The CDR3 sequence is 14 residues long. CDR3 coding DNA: TGCGCCAGCAGCCATCAGGGGGCCGGATCACCCCTCCACTTT. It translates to CASSHQGAGSPLHF.

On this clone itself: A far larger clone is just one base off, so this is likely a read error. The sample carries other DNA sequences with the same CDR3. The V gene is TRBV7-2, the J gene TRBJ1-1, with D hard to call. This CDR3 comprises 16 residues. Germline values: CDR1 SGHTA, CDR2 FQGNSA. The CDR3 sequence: CASSLLGSWQLLGAFF. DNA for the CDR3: TGCGCCAGCAGCTTATTAGGGTCTTGGCAGCTCCTTGGGGCTTTCTTT.

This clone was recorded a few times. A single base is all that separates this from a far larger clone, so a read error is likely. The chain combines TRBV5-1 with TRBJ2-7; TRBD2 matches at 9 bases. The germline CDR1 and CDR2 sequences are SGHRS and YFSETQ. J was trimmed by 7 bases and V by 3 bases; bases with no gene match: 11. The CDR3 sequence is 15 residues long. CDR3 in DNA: TGCGCCAGCAGCTGTGCTAGCGGGGCTGTTTGGGAGCAGTACTTC. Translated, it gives CASSCASGAVWEQYF.

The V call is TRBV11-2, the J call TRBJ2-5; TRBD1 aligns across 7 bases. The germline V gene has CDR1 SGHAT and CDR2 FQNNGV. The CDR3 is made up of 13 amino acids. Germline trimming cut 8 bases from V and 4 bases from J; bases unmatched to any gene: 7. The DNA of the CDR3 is TGTGCCAGCGAGACAGGGTGGGGAGAGACCCAGTACTTC. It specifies CASETGWGETQYF.

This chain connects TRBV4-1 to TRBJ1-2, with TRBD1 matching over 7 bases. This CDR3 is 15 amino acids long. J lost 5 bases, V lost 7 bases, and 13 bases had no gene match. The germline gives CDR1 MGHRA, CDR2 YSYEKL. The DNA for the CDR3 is TGCGCCAGCAAACCCCTGTCAGGGGGGGTTTATGGCTACACCTTC. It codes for CASKPLSGGVYGYTF.

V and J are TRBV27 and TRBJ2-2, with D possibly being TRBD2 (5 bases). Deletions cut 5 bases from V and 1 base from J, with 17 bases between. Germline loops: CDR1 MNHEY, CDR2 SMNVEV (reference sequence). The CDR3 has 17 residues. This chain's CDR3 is CASSQTPAARNTGELFF. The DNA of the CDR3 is TGTGCCAGCAGTCAGACCCCAGCGGCTAGGAACACCGGGGAGCTGTTTTTT.

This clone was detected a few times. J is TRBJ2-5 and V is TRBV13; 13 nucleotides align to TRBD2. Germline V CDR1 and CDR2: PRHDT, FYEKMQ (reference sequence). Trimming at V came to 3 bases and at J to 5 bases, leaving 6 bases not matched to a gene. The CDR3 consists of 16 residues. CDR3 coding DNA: TGTGCCAGCAGCTTTGGGACTAGCGGGGTCCGGGAGACCCAGTACTTC. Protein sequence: CASSFGTSGVRETQYF. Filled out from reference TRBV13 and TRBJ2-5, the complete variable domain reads AAGVIQSPRHLIKEKRETATLKCYPIPRHDTVYWYQQGPGQDPQFLISFYEKMQSDKGSIPDRFSAQQFSDYHSELNMSSLELGDSALYFCASSFGTSGVRETQYFGPGTRLLVL.

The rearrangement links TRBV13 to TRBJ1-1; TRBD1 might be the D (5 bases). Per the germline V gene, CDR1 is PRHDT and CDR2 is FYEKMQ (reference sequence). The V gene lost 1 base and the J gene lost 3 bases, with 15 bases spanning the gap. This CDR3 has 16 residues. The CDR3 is CASSLEYGGEDTEAFF. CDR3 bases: TGTGCCAGCAGCTTAGAATATGGAGGGGAGGACACTGAAGCTTTCTTT.

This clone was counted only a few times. In nucleotides, the CDR3 is TGTGCCAGCAGCAGCGTCGGGGGGAGCTCCTACAATGAGCAGTTCTTC. The encoded protein is CASSSVGGSSYNEQFF. The chain carries TRBV9 and TRBJ2-1, with TRBD2 matching 7 bases. Germline CDR1 SGDLS, CDR2 YYNGEE. Trimming cost V 4 bases and J 0 bases; bases outside gene matches: 7. The CDR3 runs to 16 residues.

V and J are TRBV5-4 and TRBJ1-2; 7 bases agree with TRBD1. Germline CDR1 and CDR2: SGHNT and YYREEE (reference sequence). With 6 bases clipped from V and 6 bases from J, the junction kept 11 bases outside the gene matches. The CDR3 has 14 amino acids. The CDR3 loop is CASKIRGGGDGYTF. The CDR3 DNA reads TGTGCCAGCAAAATTAGAGGGGGCGGGGATGGCTACACCTTC.

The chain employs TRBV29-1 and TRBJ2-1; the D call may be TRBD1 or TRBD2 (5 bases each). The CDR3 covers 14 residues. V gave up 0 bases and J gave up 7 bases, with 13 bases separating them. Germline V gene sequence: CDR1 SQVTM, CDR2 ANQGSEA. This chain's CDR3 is CSVEDWTEGNEQFF. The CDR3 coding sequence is TGCAGCGTTGAAGACTGGACTGAGGGGAATGAGCAGTTCTTC.

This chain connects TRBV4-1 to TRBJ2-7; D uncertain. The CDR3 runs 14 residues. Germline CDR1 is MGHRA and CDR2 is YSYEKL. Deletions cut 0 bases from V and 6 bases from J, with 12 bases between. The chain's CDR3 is CASSQDLGVGEQYF. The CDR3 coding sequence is TGCGCCAGCAGCCAAGATCTCGGAGTGGGCGAGCAGTACTTC.

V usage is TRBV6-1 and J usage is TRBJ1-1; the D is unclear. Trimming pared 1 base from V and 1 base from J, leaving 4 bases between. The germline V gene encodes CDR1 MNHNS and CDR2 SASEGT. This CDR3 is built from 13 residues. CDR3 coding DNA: TGTGCCAGCAGTGAAGAGTGGAACACTGAAGCTTTCTTT. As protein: CASSEEWNTEAFF.

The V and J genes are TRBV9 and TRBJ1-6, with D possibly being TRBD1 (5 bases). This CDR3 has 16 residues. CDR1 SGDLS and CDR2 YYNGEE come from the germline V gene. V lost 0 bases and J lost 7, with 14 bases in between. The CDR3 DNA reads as TGTGCCAGCAGCGTAGGGTCCGGGGGTTGGAATTCACCCCTCCACTTT. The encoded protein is CASSVGSGGWNSPLHF.